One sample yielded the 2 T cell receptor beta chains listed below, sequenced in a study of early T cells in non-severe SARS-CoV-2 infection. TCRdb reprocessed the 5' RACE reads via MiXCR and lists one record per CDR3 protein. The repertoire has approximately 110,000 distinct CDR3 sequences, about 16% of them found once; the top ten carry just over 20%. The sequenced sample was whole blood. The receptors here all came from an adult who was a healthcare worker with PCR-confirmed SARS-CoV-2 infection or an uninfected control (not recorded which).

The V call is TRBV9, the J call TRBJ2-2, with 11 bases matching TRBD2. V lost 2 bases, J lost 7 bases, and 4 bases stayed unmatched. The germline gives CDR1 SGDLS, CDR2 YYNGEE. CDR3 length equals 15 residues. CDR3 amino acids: CASSVTSGDGGELFF. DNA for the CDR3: TGTGCCAGCAGCGTGACTAGCGGGGATGGCGGGGAGCTGTTTTTT. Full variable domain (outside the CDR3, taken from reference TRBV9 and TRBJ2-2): DSGVTQTPKHLITATGQRVTLRCSPRSGDLSVYWYQQSLDQGLQFLIQYYNGEERAKGNILERFSAQQFPDLHSELNLSSLELGDSALYFCASSVTSGDGGELFFGEGSRLTVL.

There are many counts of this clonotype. In nucleotides, the CDR3 is TGCAGTGCTAGACGAGGGGGTAATTCACCCCTCCACTTT. Its protein product is CSARRGGNSPLHF. V is TRBV20-1 and J is TRBJ1-6; tentatively, D is TRBD1 (6 bases). Trimming took 2 bases from V and 6 from J, leaving 8 bases between them. CDR3 size: 13 residues. CDR1 is DFQATT and CDR2 is SNEGSKA in the germline V gene (reference sequence).